The rows below give T cell receptor beta chains drawn from one sample of a study of T cell responses to AZD1222 COVID-19 vaccine. Sequencing used immunoSEQ multiplex PCR; TCRdb keeps in-frame clones, though not all of them. The sample consists of roughly 100,000 clones, roughly 88% of them appearing once. This sample comprised peripheral blood, obtained on day 0 of AZD1222 vaccination. These receptors originate from an adult in good health. Both conserved end residues are part of each CDR3. The D gene is left open where the match is weak. Rows give clone size only sometimes, using once, few, many, or a class for an expanded clone.

>.|TRBJ2-3|14|.|TRBV2
CASSETSTTDTQYF
TGTGCCAGCAGTGAAACTAGTACCACAGATACGCAGTATTTT
>once|TRBJ2-7|11|.|TRBV6-5
CASSYLYEQYF
TGTGCCAGCAGTTACCTTTACGAGCAGTACTTC
>.|TRBJ2-1|12|TRBD1|TRBV6-5
CASRKDRAEQFF
TGTGCCAGCAGGAAGGACAGGGCTGAGCAGTTCTTC
>.|TRBJ2-1|23|TRBD1|TRBV6-2/TRBV6-3
CASSHQGARHFDPVKGYYNEQFF
TGTGCCAGCAGCCACCAGGGGGCCAGGCATTTTGACCCCGTTAAGGGTTATTACAATGAGCAGTTCTTC
>.|TRBJ2-7|13|TRBD1|TRBV7-8
CASSLDRGDEQYF
TGTGCCAGCAGCTTAGACAGGGGCGACGAGCAGTACTTC
>.|TRBJ2-2|16|.|TRBV5-4
CASSGNSIRNTGELFF
TGTGCCAGCAGCGGCAACAGCATACGGAACACCGGGGAGCTGTTTTTT
>.|TRBJ2-2|15|.|TRBV3-1/TRBV3-2
CASSQGISGVGELFF
TGTGCCAGCAGCCAAGGTATTAGCGGAGTCGGGGAGCTGTTTTTT
>.|TRBJ1-6|16|.|TRBV9
CASSPRAQAVNSPLHF
TGTGCCAGCAGCCCGCGTGCCCAGGCCGTTAATTCACCCCTCCACTTT
>.|TRBJ2-2|16|.|TRBV7-6
CASGYRPDGNTGELFF
TGTGCCAGCGGTTACCGCCCTGACGGGAACACCGGGGAGCTGTTTTTT
>.|TRBJ2-3|14|TRBD1|TRBV5-4
CASSLGQGVDTQYF
TGTGCCAGCAGCTTGGGACAGGGGGTGGATACGCAGTATTTT
>.|TRBJ2-1|13|.|TRBV4-3
CASSRLGLDEQFF
TGCGCCAGCAGCCGCCTGGGCCTCGATGAGCAGTTCTTC
>few|TRBJ1-2|12|.|TRBV10-3
CAIRGSTRGYTF
TGTGCCATCAGGGGGTCTACGCGTGGCTACACCTTC
>once|TRBJ2-1|15|TRBD2|TRBV11-2
CASSRLGGTRNEQFF
TGTGCCAGCAGCCGCCTGGGGGGGACTAGGAATGAGCAGTTCTTC
>.|TRBJ2-3|15|.|TRBV5-1
CASSLAGHPTDTQYF
TGCGCCAGCAGCTTGGCCGGCCACCCCACAGATACGCAGTATTTT
>.|TRBJ1-2|14|.|TRBV5-1
CASSLASGVYGYTF
TGCGCCAGCAGCTTGGCTAGCGGAGTATATGGCTACACCTTC
>.|TRBJ2-5|13|.|TRBV20-1
CSPSGPLQETQYF
TGCAGTCCAAGTGGGCCCCTTCAAGAGACCCAGTACTTC
>.|TRBJ1-5|16|TRBD1|TRBV6-6
CASSYSGDRGRQPQHF
TGTGCCAGCAGTTACTCTGGCGACAGGGGGCGGCAGCCCCAGCATTTT
>.|TRBJ2-7|14|.|TRBV5-1
CASSLQGNSDEQYF
TGCGCCAGCAGCTTACAGGGAAATTCTGACGAGCAGTACTTC
>.|TRBJ2-7|13|.|TRBV27
CASSSGTYYEQYF
TGTGCCAGCAGTTCCGGGACTTACTACGAGCAGTACTTC
>.|TRBJ1-2|15|TRBD1|TRBV15
CATSTQTGGHYGYTF
TGTGCCACCAGCACCCAAACAGGGGGGCACTATGGCTACACCTTC
>.|TRBJ2-7|15|TRBD2|TRBV7-6
CASSLASLAAYEQYF
TGTGCCAGCAGCTTAGCAAGCCTAGCGGCCTACGAGCAGTACTTC
>.|TRBJ2-5|16|TRBD2|TRBV5-1
CASSLWGSGSQETQYF
TGCGCCAGCAGCTTGTGGGGTAGCGGGAGTCAAGAGACCCAGTACTTC
>.|TRBJ2-5|13|TRBD1|TRBV7-2
CASSFRQGETQYF
TGTGCCAGCAGCTTCAGACAGGGCGAGACCCAGTACTTC
>.|TRBJ2-5|16|.|TRBV4-1
CASSQDIAGLPETQYF
TGCGCCAGCAGCCAAGATATCGCAGGTCTCCCCGAGACCCAGTACTTC
>.|TRBJ2-3|16|TRBD2|TRBV7-2
CASSPQGLAGADTQYF
TGTGCCAGCAGCCCCCAGGGGCTAGCGGGGGCGGATACGCAGTATTTT
>.|TRBJ2-2|14|TRBD1|TRBV5-1
CASTVQGAAGELFF
TGCGCCAGCACCGTACAGGGGGCGGCCGGGGAGCTGTTTTTT
>.|TRBJ1-1|14|.|TRBV2
CASSEEGWDTEAFF
TGTGCCAGCAGTGAAGAGGGATGGGACACTGAAGCTTTCTTT
>once|TRBJ2-1|16|TRBD2|TRBV7-6
CASSPGLAGGPSEQFF
TGTGCCAGCAGCCCCGGGCTAGCGGGAGGGCCGAGTGAGCAGTTCTTC
>.|TRBJ2-3|14|.|TRBV5-6
CASSSGTSTDTQYF
TGTGCCAGCAGCTCGGGGACCTCCACAGATACGCAGTATTTT
>.|TRBJ2-1|19|TRBD2|TRBV28
CASSWGLAGPLNPYNEQFF
TGTGCCAGCAGTTGGGGACTAGCGGGACCTCTTAATCCTTACAATGAGCAGTTCTTC
>few|TRBJ1-5|13|.|TRBV6-5
CASSFGTNQPQHF
TGTGCCAGCAGTTTCGGGACGAATCAGCCCCAGCATTTT
>.|TRBJ1-5|13|.|TRBV2
CASRTDSNQPQHF
TGTGCCAGCAGGACAGATAGCAATCAGCCCCAGCATTTT
>.|TRBJ1-3|13|.|TRBV15
CATRGAAGNTIYF
TGTGCCACCAGAGGGGCAGCTGGAAACACCATATATTTT
>.|TRBJ1-6|18|TRBD1|TRBV6-1
CASSVRTGVRSYNSPLHF
TGTGCCAGCAGTGTACGAACAGGGGTTAGATCCTATAATTCACCCCTCCACTTT
>.|TRBJ1-5|15|TRBD1|TRBV18
CASSLDRWGNQPQHF
TGTGCCAGCTCACTGGACAGGTGGGGCAATCAGCCCCAGCATTTT
>.|TRBJ1-1|15|TRBD1|TRBV11-3
CASSSRGRLDTEAFF
TGTGCCAGCAGCTCCAGGGGGCGGCTCGACACTGAAGCTTTCTTT
>.|TRBJ2-5|16|.|TRBV15
CATSTPQWRPRSTQYF
TGTGCCACCAGCACCCCACAGTGGCGCCCACGGTCGACCCAGTACTTC
>once|TRBJ1-2|17|TRBD1|TRBV4-2
CASSQGGTGGAIGGYTF
TGTGCCAGCAGCCAAGGAGGGACAGGGGGCGCAATCGGTGGCTACACCTTC
>.|TRBJ2-5|14|TRBD1|TRBV2
CASSADRALEGQYF
TGTGCCAGCAGTGCGGACAGGGCCCTAGAGGGCCAGTACTTC
>once|TRBJ2-2|16|TRBD1|TRBV18
CASSQRGQSNTGELFF
TGTGCCAGCTCACAGAGGGGACAGTCGAACACCGGGGAGCTGTTTTTT
>.|TRBJ1-6|12|.|TRBV2
CASSGRGPPLHF
TGTGCCAGCAGCGGTAGGGGCCCCCCCCTCCACTTT